Listed here are 9 T cell receptor beta chains from one sample, sequenced in a study of blood T cell repertoires in COVID-19. Only in-frame clones appear in the TCRdb table, and some are missing; sequencing was by immunoSEQ multiplex PCR. The table lists about 99,000 clones, less than 90% of them singletons, with 1.5% to 2.5% in the top ten. The sample was peripheral blood. These receptors came from a man between 65 and 80 years old with active or convalescent COVID-19.

The rearrangement links TRBV28 to TRBJ2-2; 8 nucleotides align to TRBD1. The V and J ends lost 4 bases and 0 bases, in that order; junction bases with no gene match: 13. This CDR3 has 19 amino acids. Germline assignment: CDR1 MDHEN and CDR2 SYDVKM. CDR3 amino acids: CASSSSLRQGAPNTGELFF. CDR3 sequence (DNA): TGTGCCAGCAGTTCCAGCCTTCGGCAGGGGGCGCCGAACACCGGGGAGCTGTTTTTT.

The rearrangement links TRBV9 to TRBJ2-1; TRBD1 matches at 7 bases. There are 13 residues in the CDR3. CDR1 SGDLS and CDR2 YYNGEE come from the germline V gene. V dropped 4 bases and J dropped 7; count of bases not matched to a gene: 5. The CDR3 loop is CASSNRDRNEQFF. The CDR3, as DNA: TGTGCCAGCAGCAACCGGGACAGAAATGAGCAGTTCTTC.

V usage is TRBV7-9 and J usage is TRBJ1-1, with TRBD1 matching over 12 bases. Germline CDR1 and CDR2: SEHNR and FQNEAQ (reference sequence). V lost 2 bases and J lost 8; bases outside the gene matches: 12. The CDR3 totals 17 residues. CDR3 loop: CASSLYGTGGFQSEAFF. CDR3 nucleotides: TGTGCCAGCAGCTTATATGGGACAGGGGGCTTTCAATCCGAAGCTTTCTTT.

A word on this clone: Other nucleotide sequences from this sample produce the same CDR3. This rearrangement joins TRBV5-1 to TRBJ2-7, with 10 bases that match TRBD2. V lost 2 bases, J lost 0 bases, and 2 bases stayed unmatched. Germline-derived CDR1 and CDR2 are SGHRS and YFSETQ. The CDR3 contains 15 residues. As DNA, the CDR3 is TGCGCCAGCAGCTTTCTAGCGGGGGTCTCCTACGAGCAGTACTTC. Protein product: CASSFLAGVSYEQYF.

The chain couples TRBV6-6 to TRBJ1-2; a weak D match, TRBD1 (6 bases). Trimming left V 5 bases short and J 4 bases short, with 20 bases between. The CDR3 consists of 16 residues. Germline values: CDR1 MNHNY, CDR2 SVGAGI (reference sequence). The DNA for the CDR3 is TGTGCCAGCAGTCCCTCAGTGGGGGGGCGGGTCTATGGCTACACCTTC. This sequence encodes CASSPSVGGRVYGYTF.

The count of this clone is one. The chain has TRBV5-1 and TRBJ1-2, with D hard to call. Trimming pared 4 bases from V and 6 bases from J, leaving 16 bases between. The CDR3 sequence is 14 residues long. CDR1 and CDR2 from the germline V gene are SGHRS and YFSETQ. CDR3 nucleotide sequence: TGCGCCAGCAGCATTCAGTCCTCGAGGGATGGCTACACCTTC. Translated, it gives CASSIQSSRDGYTF.

CDR3 in amino acids: CASRLGHGYTF. The DNA for the CDR3 is TGTGCCAGCAGACTAGGCCATGGCTACACCTTC. This rearrangement joins TRBV2 to TRBJ1-2; D is uncertain. The V end was cut by 6 bases, the J end by 6 bases, with 8 bases between. CDR1 and CDR2 from the germline V gene are SNHLY and FYNNEI. CDR3 size: 11 residues.

This sequence joins TRBV7-9 and TRBJ1-1; 11 positions agree with TRBD1. V lost 3 bases, J lost 6 bases, and 3 bases stayed unmatched. The CDR3 runs 14 residues. Germline V lookup: CDR1 SEHNR, CDR2 FQNEAQ (reference sequence). This chain's CDR3 is CASSFPGQGAEAFF. CDR3 nucleotides: TGTGCCAGCAGCTTCCCGGGACAGGGGGCTGAAGCTTTCTTT.

The genes are TRBV28 and TRBJ1-1; the D gene is possibly TRBD1 (5 bases). Trimming removed 6 bases from V and 6 bases from J, with 11 bases in between. The CDR3 spans 12 residues. CDR1 is MDHEN, CDR2 SYDVKM, per germline. CDR3 sequence: CASRAGGAEAFF. The DNA for the CDR3 is TGTGCCAGCAGGGCCGGGGGGGCTGAAGCTTTCTTT.